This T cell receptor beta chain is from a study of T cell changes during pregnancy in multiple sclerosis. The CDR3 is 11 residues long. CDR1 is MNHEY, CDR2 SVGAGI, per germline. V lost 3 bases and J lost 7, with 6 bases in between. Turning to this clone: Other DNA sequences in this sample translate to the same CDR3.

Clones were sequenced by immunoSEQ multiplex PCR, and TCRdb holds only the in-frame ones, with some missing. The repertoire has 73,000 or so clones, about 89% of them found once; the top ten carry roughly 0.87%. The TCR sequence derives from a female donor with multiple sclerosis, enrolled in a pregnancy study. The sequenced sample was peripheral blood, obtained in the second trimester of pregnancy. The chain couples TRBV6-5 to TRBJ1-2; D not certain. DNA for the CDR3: TGTGCCAGCAGTTATGCAGGTGGCTACACCTTC. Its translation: CASSYAGGYTF.